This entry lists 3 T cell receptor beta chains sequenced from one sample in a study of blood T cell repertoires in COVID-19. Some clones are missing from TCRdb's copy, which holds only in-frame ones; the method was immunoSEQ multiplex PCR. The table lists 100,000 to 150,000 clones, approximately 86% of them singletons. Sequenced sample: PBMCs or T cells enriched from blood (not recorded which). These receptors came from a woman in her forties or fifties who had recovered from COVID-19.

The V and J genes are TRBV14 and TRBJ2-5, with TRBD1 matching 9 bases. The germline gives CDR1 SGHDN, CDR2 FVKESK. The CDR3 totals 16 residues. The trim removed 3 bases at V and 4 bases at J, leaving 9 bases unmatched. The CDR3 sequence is CASSHFGTGSGETQYF. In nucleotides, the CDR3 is TGTGCCAGCAGCCATTTCGGGACAGGGTCCGGAGAGACCCAGTACTTC.

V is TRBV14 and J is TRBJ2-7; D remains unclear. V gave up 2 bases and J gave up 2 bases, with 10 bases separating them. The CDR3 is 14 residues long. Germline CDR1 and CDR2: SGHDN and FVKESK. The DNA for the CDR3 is TGTGCCAGCAGCCAATTCCTCAGAACCTACGAGCAGTACTTC. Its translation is CASSQFLRTYEQYF.

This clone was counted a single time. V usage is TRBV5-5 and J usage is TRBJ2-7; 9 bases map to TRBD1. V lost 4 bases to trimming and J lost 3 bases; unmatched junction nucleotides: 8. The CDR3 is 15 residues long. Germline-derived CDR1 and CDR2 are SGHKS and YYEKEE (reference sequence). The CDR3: CASSPGTGIIYEQYF. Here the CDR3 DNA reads TGTGCCAGCAGCCCCGGGACAGGGATTATCTACGAGCAGTACTTC.